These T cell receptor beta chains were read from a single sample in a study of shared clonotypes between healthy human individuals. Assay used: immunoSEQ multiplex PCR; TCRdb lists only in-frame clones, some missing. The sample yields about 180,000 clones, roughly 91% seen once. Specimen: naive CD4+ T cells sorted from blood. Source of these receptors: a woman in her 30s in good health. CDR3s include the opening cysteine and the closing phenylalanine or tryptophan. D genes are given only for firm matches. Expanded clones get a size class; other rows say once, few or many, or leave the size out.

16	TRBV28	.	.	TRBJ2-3	TGTGCCAGCAGTTCGCCCTCTGGCGAAAGCACAGATACGCAGTATTTT	CASSSPSGESTDTQYF
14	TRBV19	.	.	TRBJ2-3	TGTGCCAGTAGTATGGCTCAGGGGTTAGATACGCAGTATTTT	CASSMAQGLDTQYF
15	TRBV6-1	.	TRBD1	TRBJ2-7	TGTGCCAGCAGACTTACCCCGGGACAGGGGTACGAGCAGTACTTC	CASRLTPGQGYEQYF
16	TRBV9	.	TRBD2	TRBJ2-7	TGTGCCAGCAGCGTAGGTAGCGGGAGATCTCTCTACGAGCAGTACTTC	CASSVGSGRSLYEQYF
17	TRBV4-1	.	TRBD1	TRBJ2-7	TGCGCCAGCAGCCAAGATAGAAAGACAGGGGTCCCCTACGAGCAGTACTTC	CASSQDRKTGVPYEQYF
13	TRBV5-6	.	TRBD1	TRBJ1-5	TGTGCCAGCAGCTTGAGGGGGCATCAGCCCCAGCATTTT	CASSLRGHQPQHF
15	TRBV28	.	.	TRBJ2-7	TGTGCCAGCAGTTTATTTGGGACTGCTTCGGAGGAGCAGTACTTC	CASSLFGTASEEQYF
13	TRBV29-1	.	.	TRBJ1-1	TGCAGCGTGATGGGACGGCTGAACACTGAAGCTTTCTTT	CSVMGRLNTEAFF
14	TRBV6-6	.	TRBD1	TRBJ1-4	TGTGCCAGCAGCAAGGGACAGGGGACTGAAAAACTGTTTTTT	CASSKGQGTEKLFF
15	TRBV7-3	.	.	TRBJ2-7	TGTGCCAGCAGCCCCCTGGTGGTCCACTGTTACGAGCAGTACTTC	CASSPLVVHCYEQYF
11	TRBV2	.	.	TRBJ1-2	TGTGCCATTGGAGGTGGGGCTGGCTACACCTTC	CAIGGGAGYTF
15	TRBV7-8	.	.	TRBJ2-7	TGTGCCAGCAGCTTAGAAGCCGTTGTCGCCTACGAGCAGTACTTC	CASSLEAVVAYEQYF
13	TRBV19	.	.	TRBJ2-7	TGTGCCAGTAGGGAAAACAGGGTCAACGAGCAGTACTTC	CASRENRVNEQYF
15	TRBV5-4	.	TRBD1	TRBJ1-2	TGTGCCAGCAGCTGGGGGGACAGGCCTAACTATGGCTACACCTTC	CASSWGDRPNYGYTF
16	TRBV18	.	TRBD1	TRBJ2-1	TGTGCCAGCTCATCGAAGGGACAGGGGGCCTTTAATGAGCAGTTCTTC	CASSSKGQGAFNEQFF
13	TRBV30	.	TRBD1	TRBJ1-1	TGTGCCTGGAGGGGGACAGGGGGCACTGAAGCTTTCTTT	CAWRGTGGTEAFF
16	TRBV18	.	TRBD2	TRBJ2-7	TGTGCCAGCTCACCCCGGACGGGAGGAACTAAGTACGAGCAGTACTTC	CASSPRTGGTKYEQYF
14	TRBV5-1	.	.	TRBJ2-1	TGCGCCAGCAGCCCCTCTAGTCTGTCGAATGAGCAGTTCTTC	CASSPSSLSNEQFF
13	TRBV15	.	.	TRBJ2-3	TGTGCCACCAGCAGAGAGGAATCGGATACGCAGTATTTT	CATSREESDTQYF
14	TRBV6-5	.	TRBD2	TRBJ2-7	TGTGCCAGCAGGGAAAGGACTAGCGGGAACGAGCAGTACTTC	CASRERTSGNEQYF
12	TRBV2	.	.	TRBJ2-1	TGTGCCAGCAGTGAGAGGAGCTATGAGCAGTTCTTC	CASSERSYEQFF
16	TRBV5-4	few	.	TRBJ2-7	TGTGCCAGCAGCTTGTTTCGAAGGGGCCAGGGCTACGAGCAGTACTTC	CASSLFRRGQGYEQYF
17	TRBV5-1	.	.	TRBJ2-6	TGCGCCAGCGAGCAAGGATCGTTCACAAAGTCGGGCCAACGTCCTGATTTC	CASEQGSFTKSGQRPDF
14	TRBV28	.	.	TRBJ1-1	TGTGCCAGCAGTTTGGGAAATGCAGCCTCAAAAGCTTTCTTT	CASSLGNAASKAFF
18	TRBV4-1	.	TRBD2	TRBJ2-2	TGCGCCAGCAGCCAAGACCAAGGACTAGCGGATCTCACCGGGGAGCTGTTTTTT	CASSQDQGLADLTGELFF
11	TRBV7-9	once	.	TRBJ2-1	TGTGCCAGCAGCCCAAAGGGTGAGCAGTTCTTC	CASSPKGEQFF
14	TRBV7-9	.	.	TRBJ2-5	TGTGCCAGCAGCTTTGGGGGCGGAATGGAGACCCAGTACTTC	CASSFGGGMETQYF
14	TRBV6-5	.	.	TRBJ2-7	TGTGCCAGCAGTCTCGGACAGCCGGCGTACGAGCAGTACTTC	CASSLGQPAYEQYF
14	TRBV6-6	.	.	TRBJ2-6	TGTGCCAGCAGTCTAGACTCTGGGGCCAACGTCCTGACTTTC	CASSLDSGANVLTF
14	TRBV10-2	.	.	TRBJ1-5	TGCGCCAGCGGGATCAGCGGCGAGGGTCAGCCCCAGCATTTT	CASGISGEGQPQHF
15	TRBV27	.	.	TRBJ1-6	TGTGCCAGCAGTTTATCATCGGGAGGGAATTCACCCCTCCACTTT	CASSLSSGGNSPLHF
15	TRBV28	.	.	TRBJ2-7	TGTGCCAGCTGCACAGGGTGGCCAGGTGGTCACGAGCAGTACTTC	CASCTGWPGGHEQYF
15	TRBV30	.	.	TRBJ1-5	TGTGCCTGGAGTGTAACGGCCCGGCGAAATCAGCCCCAGCATTTT	CAWSVTARRNQPQHF
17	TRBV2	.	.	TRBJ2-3	TGTGCCAGCAGTGAACGACTAGACTCTATTAGCACAGATACGCAGTATTTT	CASSERLDSISTDTQYF
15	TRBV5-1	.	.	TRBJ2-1	TGCGCCAGCAGAAGGGAAGCGCCCTCCTACAATGAGCAGTTCTTC	CASRREAPSYNEQFF
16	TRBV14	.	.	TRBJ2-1	TGTGCCAGCAGCCACCATAGCCGGGCCCGGCGGTATGAGCAGTTCTTC	CASSHHSRARRYEQFF
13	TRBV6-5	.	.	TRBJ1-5	TGTGCCAGCAGTTACGCAGGGGCGCAGCCCCAGCATTTT	CASSYAGAQPQHF
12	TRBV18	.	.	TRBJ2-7	TGTGCCAGCTCACTAGGACACTACGAGCAGTACTTC	CASSLGHYEQYF
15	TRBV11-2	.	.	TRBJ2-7	TGTGCCAGCAGCCCTAAGGCGGGAAGAGCCTACGAGCAGTACTTC	CASSPKAGRAYEQYF
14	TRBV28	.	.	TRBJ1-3	TGTGCCAGCAGGCCGAGGTTATATGGAAACACCATATATTTT	CASRPRLYGNTIYF
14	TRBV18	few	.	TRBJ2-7	TGTGCCAGCTCACCACTAGCAGGCGACGGCGAGCAGTACTTC	CASSPLAGDGEQYF
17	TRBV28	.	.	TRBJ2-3	TGTGCCAGCAGTCGCCCTCACCCGACCGATAGCACAGATACGCAGTATTTT	CASSRPHPTDSTDTQYF
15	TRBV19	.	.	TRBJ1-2	TGTGCCAGTAGTATTCGACCAGGCAACGGCTATGGCTACACCTTC	CASSIRPGNGYGYTF
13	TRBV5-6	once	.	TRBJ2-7	TGTGCCAGCAGCATGGGTCGTACGGGAGAGCAGTACTTC	CASSMGRTGEQYF
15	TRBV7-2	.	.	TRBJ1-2	TGTGCCAGCAGTTTCCGTGTAGTAGGGGACTATGGCTACACCTTC	CASSFRVVGDYGYTF
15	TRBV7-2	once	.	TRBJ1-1	TGTGCCAGCAGCTTATTCAGGGTTTGGGACACTGAAGCTTTCTTT	CASSLFRVWDTEAFF
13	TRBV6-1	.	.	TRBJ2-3	TGTGCCAGCAGTAATGTCAGGAGGGATACGCAGTATTTT	CASSNVRRDTQYF
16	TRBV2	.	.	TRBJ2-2	TGTGCCAGCAGTGAACTTTCGCGGGAGAACACCGGGGAGCTGTTTTTT	CASSELSRENTGELFF
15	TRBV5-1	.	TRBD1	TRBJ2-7	TGCGCCAGCAGCTCCCGGACAGGGCAGACCTACGAGCAGTACTTC	CASSSRTGQTYEQYF
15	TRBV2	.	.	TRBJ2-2	TGTGCCAGCCGTCGGGTCGGAGCTGGGACCGGGGAGCTGTTTTTT	CASRRVGAGTGELFF
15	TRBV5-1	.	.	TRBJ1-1	TGCGCCAGCAGCTTGGGATATGGGGCGAACACTGAAGCTTTCTTT	CASSLGYGANTEAFF
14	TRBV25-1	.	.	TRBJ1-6	TGTGCCAGCGGAAGGACACTGGGAAATTCACCCCTCCACTTT	CASGRTLGNSPLHF
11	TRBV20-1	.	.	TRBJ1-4	TGCAGTGCTAGACAAAGGGAAAAACTGTTTTTT	CSARQREKLFF
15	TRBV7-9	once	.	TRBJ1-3	TGTGCCAGCAGCCAGCCCGACAGGCCCGCGGACACCATATATTTT	CASSQPDRPADTIYF